What follows is one T cell receptor (beta chain) and its context. As yet, its antigen is unknown. TCRdb's copy holds only in-frame clones and misses some; the assay was immunoSEQ multiplex PCR. This table has more than 300,000 clones, approximately 86% appearing once. CDR3 length: 15 amino acids. The germline CDR1 and CDR2 sequences are LNHDA and SQIVND (reference sequence). V was pared by 3 bases and J by 3 bases, with 5 bases of the junction left unmatched. The data were taken from a study of Ad26.COV2.S vaccination and SARS-CoV-2 variants. Notes on the study in general: Once vaccination had occurred, spike-specific CD8+ and CD4+ T cell responses reportedly showed substantial breadth. Participants given vaccine showed non-spike TCR breadth similar to that of placebo recipients.

Sample treatment: around 19 received Ad26.COV2.S at low or high dose, single or two shots; 5 received placebo; per-sample allocation not given. On day 63 after the first injection, vaccine and placebo recipients gave samples. This sample comprised peripheral blood, obtained in a trial of Ad26.COV2.S vaccine versus placebo. This receptor was taken from a person between 18 and 60 years old who received the Ad26.COV2.S COVID-19 vaccine or a placebo. The chain employs TRBV19 and TRBJ1-2; 9 nucleotides line up with TRBD1. CDR3 nucleotide sequence: TGTGCCAGTAGTATTCGGACAGGGGCGGACTATGGCTACACCTTC. This translates into CASSIRTGADYGYTF.